Below, 31 T cell receptor beta chains from the same sample are listed, as sequenced in a study of a mutant IDH1 vaccine in newly diagnosed glioma. Their antigens remain unidentified. Described time point: week 23, last vaccination. The content of each vaccine dose was 300 ug of mutant IDH1 20-mer peptide, and topical imiquimod accompanied it. Clones were sequenced by immunoSEQ multiplex PCR, and TCRdb holds only the in-frame ones, with some missing. The sample yields some 70,000 clones, approximately 84% seen once. The sequencing used PBMCs, collected from a glioma patient whose treatment included an IDH1 peptide vaccine. Source of these receptors: a man between 18 and 35 years old with glioma.

The V and J genes are TRBV7-9 and TRBJ1-2; the D gene is possibly TRBD1 (5 bases). The CDR3 extends over 13 amino acids. Germline-derived CDR1 and CDR2 are SEHNR and FQNEAQ (reference sequence). The V end lost 6 bases, the J end lost 0 bases, and 8 bases lay between the germline ends. CDR3 coding DNA: TGTGCCAGCAGAGACAGAACTAACTATGGCTACACCTTC. This sequence encodes CASRDRTNYGYTF.

This clone was observed a handful of times. This sequence joins TRBV19 and TRBJ1-1; 7 bases line up with TRBD1. J gave up 3 bases and V 9 bases, and 7 bases lay outside the gene matches. This CDR3 has 13 amino acids. The V gene's germline CDR1 is LNHDA and CDR2 SQIVND (reference sequence). The DNA of the CDR3 is TGTGCCAGCCGGACAGGAGGAGACACTGAAGCTTTCTTT. Its protein product is CASRTGGDTEAFF.

The gene calls are TRBV4-2 and TRBJ1-1; D uncertain. CDR3 length: 15 residues. Germline V gene sequence: CDR1 LGHNA, CDR2 YNFKEQ. V lost 0 bases to trimming and J lost 3 bases, with 11 bases between them. This CDR3 reads CASSQDLHRHTEAFF. The CDR3 nucleotides read TGTGCCAGCAGCCAAGACCTACATAGGCACACTGAAGCTTTCTTT.

The rearrangement links TRBV5-1 to TRBJ2-1; no definite D call. In germline, CDR1 is SGHRS, CDR2 YFSETQ. The V gene lost 7 bases and the J gene lost 7 bases, with 24 bases spanning the gap. The CDR3 contains 16 residues. The CDR3 loop reads CASQSNPPVEKNEQFF. The DNA of the CDR3 is TGCGCCAGCCAATCTAACCCCCCCGTCGAAAAGAATGAGCAGTTCTTC.

J is TRBJ2-2 and V is TRBV18, with D tentatively TRBD1 (5 bases). The V end was cut by 3 bases, the J end by 7 bases, with 12 bases between. The CDR3 is made up of 14 amino acids. Germline values: CDR1 KGHSH, CDR2 LQKENI. The CDR3 DNA follows: TGTGCCAGCTCACCGGTAGGGGTTGTCGGGGAGCTGTTTTTT. The encoded protein is CASSPVGVVGELFF.

The gene calls are TRBV19 and TRBJ1-3, with D uncertain. The V gene's germline CDR1 is LNHDA and CDR2 SQIVND (reference sequence). V shed 5 bases and J shed 3 bases, with 5 bases lying between them. The CDR3 sequence is 12 residues long. The CDR3 loop reads CASSHGGNTIYF. CDR3 DNA: TGTGCCAGTAGTCACGGTGGAAACACCATATATTTT.

In DNA, the CDR3 is TGTGCCAGCAGCGGGGACAGGGGGCGAGGCTACACCTTC. It yields the protein CASSGDRGRGYTF. This chain joins TRBV2 and TRBJ1-2, with 12 bases identical to TRBD1. The V gene's germline CDR1 is SNHLY and CDR2 FYNNEI. The trim removed 6 bases at V and 8 bases at J, leaving 4 bases unmatched. This CDR3 comprises 13 residues.

This clone has just one count. CDR3 residues: CASSLDPGQVEAFF. As DNA, the CDR3 is TGTGCCAGCAGCTTAGATCCGGGACAGGTTGAAGCTTTCTTT. The chain is built from TRBV7-9 and TRBJ1-1; 8 bases line up with TRBD1. V was clipped by 1 base and J by 7 bases; unmatched bases: 5. Germline V CDR1 and CDR2: SEHNR, FQNEAQ (reference sequence). The CDR3 has 14 amino acids.

This clone was recorded once. The chain joins TRBV6-5 to TRBJ1-1, with D uncertain. Germline V gene sequence: CDR1 MNHEY, CDR2 SVGAGI. There are 13 residues in the CDR3. Deletions cut 6 bases from V and 1 base from J, with 9 bases between. The CDR3 loop reads CASSAWGNTEAFF. CDR3 in DNA: TGTGCCAGCAGCGCTTGGGGGAACACTGAAGCTTTCTTT.

J is TRBJ1-5 and V is TRBV4-3, with 8 positions matching TRBD1. The CDR3 covers 17 residues. Losses at the gene ends were 1 base for V and 1 base for J; bases not matched to a gene: 6. The germline V gene encodes CDR1 LGHNA and CDR2 YSLEER. CDR3 sequence: CASSQGTGNISNQPQHF. The CDR3 nucleotides are TGCGCCAGCAGCCAAGGGACAGGGAACATAAGCAATCAGCCCCAGCATTTT.

This sequence joins TRBV9 and TRBJ2-1; 14 bases align to TRBD2. CDR1 is SGDLS, CDR2 YYNGEE, per germline. The CDR3 covers 15 residues. The trim removed 5 bases at V and 5 bases at J, leaving 3 bases unmatched. The CDR3 bases are TGTGCCAGCAGGGCGACTAGCGGGGGGGACAATGAGCAGTTCTTC. This gives the protein CASRATSGGDNEQFF. The full variable domain, with the rest looked up from reference TRBV9 and TRBJ2-1, is DSGVTQTPKHLITATGQRVTLRCSPRSGDLSVYWYQQSLDQGLQFLIQYYNGEERAKGNILERFSAQQFPDLHSELNLSSLELGDSALYFCASRATSGGDNEQFFGPGTRLTVL.

V usage is TRBV13 and J usage is TRBJ2-2, with 14 bases aligning to TRBD2. The germline V gene has CDR1 PRHDT and CDR2 FYEKMQ (reference sequence). V lost 5 bases and J lost 6; bases outside the gene matches: 14. The CDR3 consists of 19 residues. The DNA of the CDR3 is TGTGCCAGCAGCGCTACCTCTCCGGGACTAGCGGGAGTGGCCGGGGAGCTGTTTTTT. It codes for CASSATSPGLAGVAGELFF.

The rearrangement joins TRBV9 to TRBJ2-1, with TRBD2 as a possible D gene (6 bases). The CDR3 loop spans 13 amino acids. Trimming cost V 2 bases and J 9 bases, with 12 bases left between them. The germline V gene has CDR1 SGDLS and CDR2 YYNGEE. CDR3 in amino acids: CASSVGGYAEQFF. The CDR3 nucleotides are TGTGCCAGCAGCGTGGGAGGCTATGCTGAGCAGTTCTTC.

The chain employs TRBV5-1 and TRBJ2-7; D may match TRBD1 or TRBD2 (6 bases each). Germline CDR1 and CDR2: SGHRS and YFSETQ. This CDR3 region has 14 residues. With 4 bases removed from V and 6 bases from J, the gap between germline ends came to 17 bases. CDR3 residues: CASSPGARDIEQYF. The CDR3 DNA is TGCGCCAGCAGCCCGGGGGCCCGGGACATCGAGCAGTACTTC. Together with reference TRBV5-1 and TRBJ2-7, the CDR3 gives the full variable domain: KAGVTQTPRYLIKTRGQQVTLSCSPISGHRSVSWYQQTPGQGLQFLFEYFSETQRNKGNFPGRFSGRQFSNSRSEMNVSTLELGDSALYLCASSPGARDIEQYFGPGTRLTVT.

This chain uses TRBV19 with TRBJ1-2, with a possible D match to TRBD1 (5 bases). The CDR3 is 16 residues long. V lost 5 bases and J 0 bases, leaving 16 bases between the germline ends. The V gene's germline CDR1 is LNHDA and CDR2 SQIVND (reference sequence). CDR3 nucleotides: TGTGCCAGTAGTCCCGGGACCAACGAAGCTAACTATGGCTACACCTTC. It codes for CASSPGTNEANYGYTF.

The chain joins TRBV6-1 to TRBJ1-5; D is unclear. This CDR3 comprises 16 residues. Trimming left V 1 base short and J 0 bases short, with 10 bases between. Germline CDR1 MNHNS, CDR2 SASEGT. The DNA for the CDR3 is TGTGCCAGCAGTGAAGGACGGATTCCTAGCAATCAGCCCCAGCATTTT. This gives the protein CASSEGRIPSNQPQHF.

The genes are TRBV2 and TRBJ2-1; 7 nucleotides line up with TRBD1. With V trimmed by 4 bases and J by 4 bases, 4 bases remained unmatched. Germline V gene data show CDR1 as SNHLY and CDR2 as FYNNEI. The CDR3 is made up of 14 amino acids. The CDR3 DNA sequence: TGTGCCAGCAGTGTAGGGGGCACGTACAATGAGCAGTTCTTC. This encodes CASSVGGTYNEQFF.

This chain connects TRBV27 to TRBJ2-7; D uncertain. CDR3 length: 13 residues. Trimming shortened V by 3 bases and J by 2 bases, and 8 bases separated the two germline ends. Per germline, CDR1 MNHEY and CDR2 SMNVEV (reference sequence). The CDR3 protein is CASSLTETYEQYF. The CDR3, as DNA: TGTGCCAGCAGTTTGACTGAGACCTACGAGCAGTACTTC.

CDR3 coding DNA: TGTGCCAGCAGCCCCCTCAGCGGCGGGGAGCTGTTTTTT. It translates to CASSPLSGGELFF. The gene calls are TRBV7-3 and TRBJ2-2; maybe TRBD2 (5 bases). The CDR3 is made up of 13 amino acids. Looked up from germline, CDR1 is SGHTA and CDR2 is FQGTGA. The V end lost 5 bases, the J end lost 7 bases, and 11 bases lay between the germline ends.

V gene TRBV7-9 combines with J gene TRBJ1-2; the D is unclear. Between the trimmed V and J ends, which lost 1 base and 8 bases, there was a span of 11 bases. CDR3 length: 13 residues. Per germline, CDR1 SEHNR and CDR2 FQNEAQ (reference sequence). CDR3 nucleotide sequence: TGTGCCAGCAGCTTAGTAGAGATCGGGGGCTACACCTTC. This codes for CASSLVEIGGYTF.

V usage is TRBV7-9 and J usage is TRBJ2-3; 14 bases agree with TRBD2. V lost 4 bases to trimming and J lost 4 bases; unmatched junction nucleotides: 7. In germline, CDR1 is SEHNR, CDR2 FQNEAQ (reference sequence). CDR3 length: 17 amino acids. As DNA, the CDR3 is TGTGCCAGCAGCTCGGGACTAGCGGGAGTTGGGGCAGATACGCAGTATTTT. This translates into CASSSGLAGVGADTQYF.

As DNA, the CDR3 is TGCGCCAGCAGCCAAGATTCCATCCGAGGGGAAACTGAAGCTTTCTTT. Amino acids: CASSQDSIRGETEAFF. The rearrangement links TRBV4-3 to TRBJ1-1, with a weak D call TRBD1 (5 bases). Germline CDR1 LGHNA, CDR2 YSLEER. The ends were cut back, 0 bases at V and 5 bases at J, with 16 bases in the middle. The CDR3 totals 16 residues.

V gene TRBV15 combines with J gene TRBJ1-5; D gene uncertain. V lost 0 bases, J lost 7 bases, and 16 bases lay in between. This CDR3 has 16 residues. Germline-derived CDR1 and CDR2 are LNHNV and YYDKDF (reference sequence). CDR3 residues: CATSRDPIMRGQPQHF. The DNA of the CDR3 is TGTGCCACCAGCAGAGACCCTATTATGCGCGGGCAGCCCCAGCATTTT.

In its sample, this clone was seen a few times. At one of its ends the junction is not consistent with the germline gene, which may arise from a read error. The chain carries TRBV7-7 and TRBJ2-2; no clear D gene. Germline-derived CDR1 and CDR2 are SSHAT and FNYEAQ (reference sequence). The CDR3 runs 14 residues. For the CDR3, the DNA is TGTGCTAGCAGCACTGGACCAAACACCGGGGAGCTGTTTTTT. It specifies CASSTGPNTGELFF.

V is TRBV10-3 and J is TRBJ2-3; 7 bases line up with TRBD2. The CDR3 length is 14 residues. V dropped 7 bases and J dropped 4; count of bases not matched to a gene: 8. Looked up from germline, CDR1 is ENHRY and CDR2 is SYGVKD. The CDR3 bases are TGTGCCATCAATAGCGCGGGGGTTGCAGATACGCAGTATTTT. This gives the protein CAINSAGVADTQYF.

The chain uses TRBV7-9 and TRBJ2-1, with a weak D call TRBD2 (7 bases). Germline values: CDR1 SEHNR, CDR2 FQNEAQ (reference sequence). This CDR3 comprises 17 residues. V was clipped by 4 bases and J by 2 bases, with 18 bases between them. Here the CDR3 reads CASSSRGAGATYNEQFF. The CDR3 coding sequence is TGTGCCAGCAGCTCCCGGGGGGCGGGAGCTACCTACAATGAGCAGTTCTTC. The complete variable domain, with remaining parts taken from reference TRBV7-9 and TRBJ2-1, reads DTGVSQNPRHKITKRGQNVTFRCDPISEHNRLYWYRQTLGQGPEFLTYFQNEAQLEKSRLLSDRFSAERPKGSFSTLEIQRTEQGDSAMYLCASSSRGAGATYNEQFFGPGTRLTVL.

The rearrangement links TRBV2 to TRBJ2-1, with D unresolved. V was cut by 0 bases and J by 6 bases, with 18 bases left in between. Per germline, CDR1 SNHLY and CDR2 FYNNEI. This CDR3 comprises 17 residues. The CDR3, as DNA: TGTGCCAGCAGTGAAGCAGCGTACAGCAAATCTCCCAATGAGCAGTTCTTC. It translates to CASSEAAYSKSPNEQFF.

The chain combines TRBV7-9 with TRBJ2-1, with 10 positions matching TRBD1. J gave up 8 bases and V 5 bases, and 9 bases lay outside the gene matches. This CDR3 is 15 amino acids long. CDR1 is SEHNR and CDR2 is FQNEAQ in the germline V gene (reference sequence). The CDR3 loop is CASSPETGGLDEQFF. The CDR3 DNA reads TGTGCCAGCAGCCCTGAGACAGGGGGCCTCGATGAGCAGTTCTTC.

This rearrangement joins TRBV19 to TRBJ2-1, with D possibly TRBD2 on 6 matching bases. CDR1 and CDR2 (germline): LNHDA, SQIVND (reference sequence). CDR3 length: 15 amino acids. Trimming stripped 7 bases from V and 4 bases from J, with 17 bases between. The CDR3 spells CASNPPAGTYNEQFF. The CDR3 DNA reads TGTGCCAGTAATCCCCCAGCGGGCACTTACAATGAGCAGTTCTTC.

This rearrangement joins TRBV15 to TRBJ2-1; D may be TRBD2 (5 bases). Trimming took 0 bases from V and 6 from J, leaving 12 bases between them. The germline V gene has CDR1 LNHNV and CDR2 YYDKDF (reference sequence). The CDR3 runs to 15 residues. For the CDR3, the DNA is TGTGCCACCAGCAGAGACTCCGGACTTTCCAATGAGCAGTTCTTC. Its protein is CATSRDSGLSNEQFF. Full variable domain (missing parts from reference TRBV15 and TRBJ2-1): DAMVIQNPRYQVTQFGKPVTLSCSQTLNHNVMYWYQQKSSQAPKLLFHYYDKDFNNEADTPDNFQSRRPNTSFCFLDIRSPGLGDTAMYLCATSRDSGLSNEQFFGPGTRLTVL.

The chain carries TRBV30 and TRBJ2-7; D unclear. The germline gives CDR1 GTSNPN, CDR2 SVGIG (reference sequence). The CDR3 is made up of 14 amino acids. The V gene lost 0 bases and the J gene lost 0 bases, with 9 bases spanning the gap. This CDR3 reads CAWSVVVGSYEQYF. CDR3 nucleotide sequence: TGTGCCTGGAGTGTGGTGGTTGGCTCCTACGAGCAGTACTTC.